These 10 T cell receptor beta chains came from one sample sequenced in a study of human T cells and chemical hapten exposure. Time point indicated: patch test 1, 2 weeks after DPC sensitization. Specified treatment: therapeutic diphenylcyclopropenone sensitization with weekly scalp DPC. MiXCR was run by TCRdb on the RACE reads, yielding one entry per CDR3 protein. The sample lists about 380,000 distinct CDR3 sequences; nearly 5% were seen once. The specimen comprised whole blood, sampled in connection with sensitization to the hapten diphenylcyclopropenone (DPC). The receptors shown here come from a woman aged 45 to 65 with alopecia areata. Some clones in this sample may be carry-over from other donors' samples.

This clonotype was counted at least ten times. The J gene is TRBJ2-2, the V gene TRBV7-2; the match to TRBD2 covers 11 bases. The CDR3 totals 15 residues. CDR1 is SGHTA and CDR2 is FQGNSA in the germline V gene. Trimming took 3 bases from V and 7 from J; bases not matched to a gene: 4. CDR3 loop: CASSLTSGDNGELFF. The CDR3 region has the DNA TGTGCCAGCAGCTTGACTAGCGGGGATAACGGGGAGCTGTTTTTT.

This clonotype has ten or more counts. J is TRBJ2-5 and V is TRBV6-5, with 9 bases matching TRBD2. The CDR3 length is 16 residues. The V gene's germline CDR1 is MNHEY and CDR2 SVGAGI. V lost 6 bases to trimming and J lost 1 base; unmatched junction nucleotides: 9. The CDR3 loop reads CASSMLTGLAQETQYF. CDR3 DNA sequence: TGTGCCAGCAGCATGTTGACGGGACTAGCCCAAGAGACCCAGTACTTC.

Only a few counts were recorded for this clonotype. The chain carries TRBV7-9 and TRBJ2-1; 11 nucleotides match TRBD2. The CDR3 has 18 residues. CDR1 and CDR2 (germline): SEHNR, FQNEAQ (reference sequence). The ends lost 6 bases at V and 8 bases at J; junction bases unmatched: 18. In DNA form, the CDR3 reads TGTGCCAGCAGTCCTAGCGGGGGGCGCGGGTTCGCAAGCTATGAGCAGTTCTTC. Amino acid sequence: CASSPSGGRGFASYEQFF.

Many counts were recorded for this clonotype. The gene calls are TRBV6-2 or TRBV6-3 and TRBJ2-7; 10 positions agree with TRBD2. The CDR3 runs to 15 residues. Unmatched junction bases numbered 10, after V lost 4 bases and J lost 7 bases. CDR1 is MNHEY and CDR2 is SVGEGT in the germline V gene. CDR3 residues: CASSSLAGVVREQYF. Here the CDR3 DNA reads TGTGCCAGCAGTTCTCTAGCGGGAGTCGTGAGAGAGCAGTACTTC.

This clonotype was observed at least ten times. The DNA for the CDR3 is TGCAGCGTTGAGGGGGGGGCCCCCTACGAGCAGTACTTC. The encoded protein is CSVEGGAPYEQYF. V is TRBV29-1 and J is TRBJ2-7, with D maybe TRBD2 (7 bases). Trimming left V 3 bases short and J 2 bases short, with 11 bases between. From germline, CDR1 is SQVTM and CDR2 ANQGSEA. This CDR3 is 13 amino acids long.

This clonotype was found a few times. In DNA form, the CDR3 reads TGTGCCAGCAGCCTGGGCAATGGGAGCGGAAAAGATACGCAGTATTTT. Its protein is CASSLGNGSGKDTQYF. The chain has TRBV12-3 or TRBV12-4 and TRBJ2-3; D may be TRBD2 (5 bases). V shed 6 bases and J shed 5 bases, with 21 bases lying between them. This CDR3 has 16 amino acids.

The sample holds many counts of this clonotype. This chain's CDR3 is CASSPPGLAHEQYF. CDR3 sequence (DNA): TGTGCCAGCAGCCCGCCGGGACTAGCGCACGAGCAGTACTTC. This sequence joins TRBV7-9 and TRBJ2-7; 10 nucleotides agree with TRBD2. CDR3 size: 14 residues. Trimming at V came to 5 bases and at J to 5 bases, leaving 6 bases not matched to a gene. Germline V gene data show CDR1 as SEHNR and CDR2 as FQNEAQ (reference sequence).

In its sample, this clonotype was seen many times. V gene TRBV20-1 combines with J gene TRBJ1-1, with D unclear. Trimming removed 6 bases at V and 0 bases at J, with 11 bases between. Germline CDR1 is DFQATT and CDR2 is SNEGSKA (reference sequence). CDR3 size: 13 residues. CDR3 sequence: CSATRPMNTEAFF. CDR3 DNA: TGCAGTGCCACAAGACCGATGAACACTGAAGCTTTCTTT.

At least ten counts were recorded for this clonotype. V is TRBV28 and J is TRBJ2-3; TRBD1 agrees at 7 bases. The ends lost 5 bases at V and 3 bases at J; junction bases unmatched: 8. Germline values: CDR1 MDHEN, CDR2 SYDVKM. The CDR3 consists of 15 residues. This chain's CDR3 is CASSLGGFSTDTQYF. The CDR3 nucleotides read TGTGCCAGCAGTCTAGGGGGCTTCTCGACAGATACGCAGTATTTT.

This clonotype came up a few times. The gene calls are TRBV2 and TRBJ1-1; the D is unclear. The CDR3 has 16 residues. The germline V gene has CDR1 SNHLY and CDR2 FYNNEI. V was cut by 1 base and J by 3 bases, with 15 bases left in between. The CDR3 region is CASSEGSDPRDTEAFF. CDR3 bases: TGTGCCAGCAGTGAAGGGAGTGACCCTAGGGACACTGAAGCTTTCTTT.